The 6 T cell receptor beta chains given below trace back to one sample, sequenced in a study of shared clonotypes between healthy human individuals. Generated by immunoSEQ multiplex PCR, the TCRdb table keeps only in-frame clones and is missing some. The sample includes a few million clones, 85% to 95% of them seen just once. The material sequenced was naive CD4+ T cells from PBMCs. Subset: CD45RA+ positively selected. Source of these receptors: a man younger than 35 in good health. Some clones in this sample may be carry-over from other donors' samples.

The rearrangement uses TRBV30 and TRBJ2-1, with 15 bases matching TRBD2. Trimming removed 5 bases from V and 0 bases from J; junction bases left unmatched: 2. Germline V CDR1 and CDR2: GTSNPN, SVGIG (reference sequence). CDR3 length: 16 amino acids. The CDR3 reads CAWGLAGGPSYNEQFF. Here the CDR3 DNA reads TGTGCCTGGGGACTAGCGGGAGGGCCCTCCTACAATGAGCAGTTCTTC.

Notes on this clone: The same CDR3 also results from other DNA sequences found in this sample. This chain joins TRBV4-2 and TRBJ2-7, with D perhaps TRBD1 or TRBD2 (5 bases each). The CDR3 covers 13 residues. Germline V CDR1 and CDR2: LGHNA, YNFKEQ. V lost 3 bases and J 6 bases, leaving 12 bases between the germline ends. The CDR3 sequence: CASSQGVGREQYF. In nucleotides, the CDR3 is TGTGCCAGCAGCCAGGGGGTCGGGCGCGAGCAGTACTTC.

This CDR3 is CASSFCDGTDYHYSNQPQHF. In nucleotides, the CDR3 is TGTGCCAGCAGTTTTTGTGATGGGACAGACTACCATTATAGCAATCAGCCCCAGCATTTT. The chain has TRBV27 and TRBJ1-5, with 7 bases aligning to TRBD1. V lost 3 bases and J lost 0; bases outside the gene matches: 17. Germline V lookup: CDR1 MNHEY, CDR2 SMNVEV (reference sequence). This CDR3 is built from 20 residues.

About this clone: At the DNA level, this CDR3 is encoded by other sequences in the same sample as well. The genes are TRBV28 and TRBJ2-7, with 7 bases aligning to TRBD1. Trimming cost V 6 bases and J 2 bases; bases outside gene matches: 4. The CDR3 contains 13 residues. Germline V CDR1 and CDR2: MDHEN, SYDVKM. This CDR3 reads CASRRQGAYEQYF. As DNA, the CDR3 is TGTGCCAGCAGGAGACAGGGAGCCTACGAGCAGTACTTC.

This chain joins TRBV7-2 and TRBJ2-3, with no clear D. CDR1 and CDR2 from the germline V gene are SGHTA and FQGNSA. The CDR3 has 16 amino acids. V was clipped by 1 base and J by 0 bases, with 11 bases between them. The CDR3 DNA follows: TGTGCCAGCAGCTTAGTGGGAACAGTCAGCACAGATACGCAGTATTTT. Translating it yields CASSLVGTVSTDTQYF.

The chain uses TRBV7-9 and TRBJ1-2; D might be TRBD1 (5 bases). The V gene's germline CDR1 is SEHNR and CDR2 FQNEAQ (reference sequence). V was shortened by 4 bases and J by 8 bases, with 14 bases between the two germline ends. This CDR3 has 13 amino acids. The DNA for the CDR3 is TGTGCCAGCAGCTCCCAGCCAGGGAGAGGCTACACCTTC. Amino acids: CASSSQPGRGYTF.